Listed below are T cell receptor beta chains from one sample, sequenced in a study of shared clonotypes between healthy human individuals. Data came from immunoSEQ multiplex PCR; TCRdb stores just in-frame clones and leaves some out. The data hold about 1 million clones, with roughly 75% observed a single time. The material sequenced was memory CD4+ T cells sorted from blood. The source of these receptors is a man aged 18 to 30 in good health. Both conserved end residues are part of each CDR3. Fields, in order: clone size, D gene, J gene, V gene, CDR3 protein, CDR3 DNA. The D gene is left open where the match is weak. The size field is filled for only some rows; it gives once, few, many or a size class.

clone_size: .
d_call: .
j_call: TRBJ1-2
v_call: TRBV5-3
cdr3_aa: CARSLDKMRDWGYTF
cdr3_nt: TGTGCCAGAAGCTTGGACAAGATGAGGGATTGGGGCTACACCTTC

clone_size: .
d_call: .
j_call: TRBJ2-7
v_call: TRBV30
cdr3_aa: CAWSRQDSGEQYF
cdr3_nt: TGTGCCTGGAGTCGACAGGACTCGGGAGAGCAGTACTTC

clone_size: few
d_call: .
j_call: TRBJ2-3
v_call: TRBV5-1
cdr3_aa: CASSLDRSTDTQYF
cdr3_nt: TGCGCCAGCAGCTTGGACAGGAGCACAGATACGCAGTATTTT

clone_size: .
d_call: .
j_call: TRBJ2-1
v_call: TRBV13
cdr3_aa: CASSLEPGRYNEQFF
cdr3_nt: TGTGCCAGCAGCTTAGAACCAGGGAGGTACAATGAGCAGTTCTTC

clone_size: few
d_call: TRBD1
j_call: TRBJ2-5
v_call: TRBV5-6
cdr3_aa: CASSAAYRGAGETQYF
cdr3_nt: TGTGCCAGCAGCGCGGCCTACAGGGGCGCCGGGGAGACCCAGTACTTC

clone_size: .
d_call: .
j_call: TRBJ2-1
v_call: TRBV9
cdr3_aa: CASSVGAEPYNEQFF
cdr3_nt: TGTGCCAGCAGCGTTGGAGCGGAACCCTACAATGAGCAGTTCTTC

clone_size: .
d_call: TRBD1
j_call: TRBJ1-6
v_call: TRBV27
cdr3_aa: CASKRDRGNSPLHF
cdr3_nt: TGTGCCAGTAAACGAGACAGGGGAAATTCACCCCTCCACTTT

clone_size: .
d_call: .
j_call: TRBJ1-5
v_call: TRBV4-3
cdr3_aa: CASSQDREGFQPQHF
cdr3_nt: TGCGCCAGCAGCCAAGATCGAGAAGGGTTCCAGCCCCAGCATTTT

clone_size: .
d_call: .
j_call: TRBJ2-5
v_call: TRBV2
cdr3_aa: CASSQRAGWGETQYF
cdr3_nt: TGTGCCAGCAGCCAAAGGGCAGGGTGGGGGGAGACCCAGTACTTC

clone_size: few
d_call: .
j_call: TRBJ2-7
v_call: TRBV27
cdr3_aa: CASSSLDRQAAYEQYF
cdr3_nt: TGTGCCAGCAGTTCGCTTGATAGACAAGCGGCCTACGAGCAGTACTTC

clone_size: few
d_call: .
j_call: TRBJ1-1
v_call: TRBV29-1
cdr3_aa: CSASREGWTEAFF
cdr3_nt: TGCAGCGCCTCGAGGGAGGGATGGACTGAAGCTTTCTTT

clone_size: .
d_call: .
j_call: TRBJ2-1
v_call: TRBV5-1
cdr3_aa: CASSLSGRVGDEQFF
cdr3_nt: TGCGCCAGCAGCCTATCGGGTCGGGTCGGCGATGAGCAGTTCTTC

clone_size: .
d_call: .
j_call: TRBJ2-3
v_call: TRBV4-3
cdr3_aa: CASSQGLVLATDTQYF
cdr3_nt: TGCGCCAGCAGCCAAGGGTTGGTCTTAGCGACAGATACGCAGTATTTT

clone_size: .
d_call: .
j_call: TRBJ1-1
v_call: TRBV18
cdr3_aa: CASSPPRGKNTEAFF
cdr3_nt: TGTGCCAGCTCACCACCAAGGGGCAAGAACACTGAAGCTTTCTTT

clone_size: .
d_call: .
j_call: TRBJ2-7
v_call: TRBV19
cdr3_aa: CASSQRADSYEQYF
cdr3_nt: TGTGCCAGTAGTCAGCGGGCGGACTCCTACGAGCAGTACTTC

clone_size: .
d_call: .
j_call: TRBJ2-1
v_call: TRBV12-2
cdr3_aa: CASSTPLEQFF
cdr3_nt: TGTGCAAGTTCAACACCACTTGAGCAGTTCTTC

clone_size: .
d_call: .
j_call: TRBJ2-2
v_call: TRBV11-1
cdr3_aa: CASSPGGTVLTGELFF
cdr3_nt: TGTGCCAGCAGCCCCGGCGGGACAGTATTAACCGGGGAGCTGTTTTTT

clone_size: .
d_call: .
j_call: TRBJ2-7
v_call: TRBV19
cdr3_aa: CASRGPGDHEQYF
cdr3_nt: TGTGCCAGTAGAGGTCCGGGGGACCACGAGCAGTACTTC

clone_size: .
d_call: TRBD2
j_call: TRBJ2-2
v_call: TRBV10-3
cdr3_aa: CAISGTSGGEGTGELFF
cdr3_nt: TGTGCCATCAGCGGGACTAGCGGGGGCGAGGGCACCGGGGAGCTGTTTTTT

clone_size: .
d_call: .
j_call: TRBJ1-2
v_call: TRBV9
cdr3_aa: CASSASEGFPYGYTF
cdr3_nt: TGTGCCAGCAGCGCAAGTGAGGGTTTTCCCTATGGCTACACCTTC

clone_size: many
d_call: .
j_call: TRBJ1-1
v_call: TRBV30
cdr3_aa: CAWSESISRTKAFF
cdr3_nt: TGTGCCTGGAGTGAATCAATATCGAGGACCAAAGCTTTCTTT

clone_size: .
d_call: .
j_call: TRBJ1-5
v_call: TRBV19
cdr3_aa: CASTNSRDILRDSNQPQHF
cdr3_nt: TGTGCCAGTACTAATAGCCGGGACATACTTAGAGATAGCAATCAGCCCCAGCATTTT

clone_size: .
d_call: TRBD2
j_call: TRBJ2-3
v_call: TRBV2
cdr3_aa: CASRRGADTQYF
cdr3_nt: TGTGCCAGCAGGCGGGGGGCAGACACGCAGTATTTT

clone_size: .
d_call: .
j_call: TRBJ1-1
v_call: TRBV30
cdr3_aa: CAWRGIRTEAFF
cdr3_nt: TGTGCCTGGAGGGGGATCCGCACTGAAGCTTTCTTT

clone_size: few
d_call: .
j_call: TRBJ1-4
v_call: TRBV4-2
cdr3_aa: CASSQDVQGSEKLFF
cdr3_nt: TGTGCCAGCAGCCAAGATGTTCAGGGCTCGGAAAAACTGTTTTTT

clone_size: .
d_call: TRBD1
j_call: TRBJ1-2
v_call: TRBV9
cdr3_aa: CASSVGTEINYGYTF
cdr3_nt: TGTGCCAGCAGCGTGGGGACAGAGATTAACTATGGCTACACCTTC

clone_size: .
d_call: TRBD2
j_call: TRBJ2-1
v_call: TRBV5-1
cdr3_aa: CASSFLAGGSYNEQFF
cdr3_nt: TGCGCCAGCAGCTTTCTAGCGGGAGGTTCCTACAATGAGCAGTTCTTC

clone_size: .
d_call: .
j_call: TRBJ2-3
v_call: TRBV19
cdr3_aa: CASSIRPGLSDTQYF
cdr3_nt: TGTGCCAGTAGTATTCGGCCCGGACTTTCGGATACGCAGTATTTT

clone_size: .
d_call: .
j_call: TRBJ2-5
v_call: TRBV2
cdr3_aa: CASSPGVAHEETQYF
cdr3_nt: TGTGCCAGCAGCCCTGGAGTTGCCCACGAAGAGACCCAGTACTTC

clone_size: .
d_call: .
j_call: TRBJ2-3
v_call: TRBV5-1
cdr3_aa: CASSFGSLTDTQYF
cdr3_nt: TGCGCCAGCAGCTTCGGCAGCCTCACAGATACGCAGTATTTT

clone_size: .
d_call: .
j_call: TRBJ2-2
v_call: TRBV2
cdr3_aa: CASKGSNTGELFF
cdr3_nt: TGTGCCAGCAAAGGGTCGAACACCGGGGAGCTGTTTTTT

clone_size: .
d_call: .
j_call: TRBJ1-2
v_call: TRBV5-1
cdr3_aa: CASSLDSSYGYTF
cdr3_nt: TGCGCCAGCAGCCTGGACAGCTCCTATGGCTACACCTTC

clone_size: few
d_call: .
j_call: TRBJ2-2
v_call: TRBV10-2
cdr3_aa: CASSLTGITGELFF
cdr3_nt: TGCGCCAGCAGCCTGACAGGCATCACCGGGGAGCTGTTTTTT

clone_size: .
d_call: .
j_call: TRBJ2-7
v_call: TRBV4-1
cdr3_aa: CASSQAFQGLGEQYF
cdr3_nt: TGCGCCAGCAGCCAAGCCTTTCAGGGTTTGGGGGAGCAGTACTTC

clone_size: .
d_call: .
j_call: TRBJ2-4
v_call: TRBV5-1
cdr3_aa: CASSLEGNKNIQYF
cdr3_nt: TGCGCCAGCAGCTTGGAAGGAAACAAAAACATTCAGTACTTC

clone_size: few
d_call: .
j_call: TRBJ2-7
v_call: TRBV4-1
cdr3_aa: CASSSSQGYEQYF
cdr3_nt: TGCGCCAGCAGCTCTTCCCAGGGCTACGAGCAGTACTTC

clone_size: .
d_call: TRBD1
j_call: TRBJ2-3
v_call: TRBV5-1
cdr3_aa: CASTLQGASGPQYF
cdr3_nt: TGCGCCAGCACGCTCCAGGGGGCATCGGGCCCGCAGTATTTT

clone_size: .
d_call: .
j_call: TRBJ1-5
v_call: TRBV6-5
cdr3_aa: CASSYSQANQPQHF
cdr3_nt: TGTGCCAGCAGTTACTCTCAAGCCAATCAGCCCCAGCATTTT

clone_size: few
d_call: .
j_call: TRBJ2-1
v_call: TRBV5-1
cdr3_aa: CASSLAGAGEQFF
cdr3_nt: TGCGCCAGCAGCTTGGCCGGGGCGGGTGAGCAGTTCTTC

clone_size: .
d_call: TRBD1
j_call: TRBJ1-3
v_call: TRBV4-1
cdr3_aa: CASSQWGQGTLSSGNTIYF
cdr3_nt: TGCGCCAGCAGCCAATGGGGACAGGGGACTCTGAGCTCTGGAAACACCATATATTTT

clone_size: .
d_call: .
j_call: TRBJ2-7
v_call: TRBV11-2
cdr3_aa: CASSLGSSYEQYF
cdr3_nt: TGTGCCAGCAGCTTGGGTAGTTCCTACGAGCAGTACTTC

clone_size: .
d_call: .
j_call: TRBJ2-6
v_call: TRBV30
cdr3_aa: CAWSVEVLDNSGANVLTF
cdr3_nt: TGTGCCTGGAGTGTTGAAGTTCTAGACAACTCTGGGGCCAACGTCCTGACTTTC

clone_size: once
d_call: .
j_call: TRBJ1-5
v_call: TRBV5-4
cdr3_aa: CASSLKPGWDQPQHF
cdr3_nt: TGTGCCAGCAGCCTGAAGCCCGGGTGGGATCAGCCCCAGCATTTT

clone_size: .
d_call: TRBD1
j_call: TRBJ1-5
v_call: TRBV18
cdr3_aa: CASSPNRDRVGQPQHF
cdr3_nt: TGTGCCAGCTCACCAAACCGGGACAGGGTAGGTCAGCCCCAGCATTTT

clone_size: .
d_call: .
j_call: TRBJ1-5
v_call: TRBV19
cdr3_aa: CASSIKQINQPQHF
cdr3_nt: TGTGCCAGTAGTATTAAACAGATCAATCAGCCCCAGCATTTT

clone_size: few
d_call: .
j_call: TRBJ1-1
v_call: TRBV7-9
cdr3_aa: CASSLRNTGLNTEAFF
cdr3_nt: TGTGCCAGCAGCTTAAGGAATACAGGGTTGAACACTGAAGCTTTCTTT

clone_size: .
d_call: TRBD1
j_call: TRBJ2-7
v_call: TRBV6-6
cdr3_aa: CASSFTPTGGSYEQYF
cdr3_nt: TGTGCCAGCAGTTTCACCCCGACAGGGGGTTCCTACGAGCAGTACTTC